The text below deals with one TCR beta chain. Its antigen is still unknown. This specimen comes from a study of cytomegalovirus exposure and HLA in healthy donors. Regarding the study as a whole: In a later analysis, common viral pathogens appeared linked to several of the most significant clusters. Data from an earlier analysis indicated that most TCR beta V segments were productive either about 90% or about 30% of the time.

The PCR was carried out with 60 Vbeta primers and 13 Jbeta primers. The repertoire was sequenced with immunoSEQ multiplex PCR; TCRdb's copy has only in-frame clones and lacks some. The data contain some 71,000 clones, about 70% of them singletons. The CDR3 extends over 14 amino acids. V was pared by 3 bases and J by 9 bases, with 7 bases of the junction left unmatched. Germline-derived CDR1 and CDR2 are MNHEY and SMNVEV (reference sequence). It was healthy bone marrow donors who served as donors. Whereas donors were nominally healthy upon sampling, unrecorded immune exposures were probable. Input material: PBMCs. This chain connects TRBV27 to TRBJ2-5; TRBD1 aligns across 10 bases. This TCR came from a man between 40 and 49 years old in good health and CMV-seropositive. Written as DNA, the CDR3 is TGTGCCAGCAGTTTGACAGGGGGCTTTACGGCCCAGTACTTC. It translates to CASSLTGGFTAQYF.